One sample yielded the 25 T cell receptor beta chains listed below, sequenced in a study of blood T cell repertoires in COVID-19. Some clones are missing from TCRdb's copy, which holds only in-frame ones; the method was immunoSEQ multiplex PCR. In the table there are a few hundred thousand clones, 70% to 90% of which are singletons. The sequenced material came from peripheral blood. Receptor source: a human donor in a cohort sampled during active COVID-19.

The chain links TRBV10-1 to TRBJ2-7; TRBD1 aligns across 7 bases. V dropped 0 bases and J dropped 2; count of bases not matched to a gene: 13. The CDR3 length is 18 residues. CDR1 is WNHNN, CDR2 SYGVQD, per germline (reference sequence). CDR3 sequence (DNA): TGCGCCAGCAGTGAGTCCCAGTCTAGACAGGGAAGGACCTACGAGCAGTACTTC. It is translated as CASSESQSRQGRTYEQYF.

The rearrangement joins TRBV5-3 to TRBJ1-1; 7 bases match TRBD1. TRBV5-3 is placed among ORFs of uncertain function. The CDR3 runs 14 residues. J lost 4 bases, V lost 4 bases, and 7 bases had no gene match. The CDR3 nucleotides read TGTGCCAGAAGCGTCGACAGGGAAGGCACTGAAGCTTTCTTT. Its translation is CARSVDREGTEAFF.

The chain joins TRBV28 to TRBJ2-7, with 7 positions matching TRBD1. CDR1 and CDR2 from the germline V gene are MDHEN and SYDVKM. Losses at the gene ends were 10 bases for V and 5 bases for J; bases not matched to a gene: 11. This CDR3 is 13 amino acids long. The CDR3 spells CATRRKGADEQYF. DNA for the CDR3: TGTGCCACCAGGAGGAAGGGGGCGGACGAGCAGTACTTC.

The chain combines TRBV6-2 or TRBV6-3 with TRBJ2-7, with a tentative D call TRBD2 (6 bases). The CDR3 sequence is 15 residues long. The germline gives CDR1 MNHEY, CDR2 SVGEGT. V was shortened by 6 bases and J by 5 bases, with 20 bases between the two germline ends. The CDR3 bases are TGTGCCAGCAGCACATCCGGGACTCCGAAAAACGAGCAGTACTTC. As protein: CASSTSGTPKNEQYF.

V gene TRBV6-2 or TRBV6-3 combines with J gene TRBJ1-6, with D possibly TRBD1 on 5 matching bases. This CDR3 contains 14 residues. V lost 6 bases to trimming and J lost 8 bases, with 14 bases between them. CDR1 and CDR2 (germline): MNHEY, SVGEGT. The CDR3 loop reads CASSREGVYSPLHF. The CDR3 bases are TGTGCCAGCAGCCGCGAAGGGGTCTATTCACCCCTCCACTTT.

CDR3 DNA: TGTGCCAGCGAGGGGGACGGTGAAGCTTTCTTT. Translated: CASEGDGEAFF. V and J are TRBV9 and TRBJ1-1, with D possibly TRBD1 on 6 matching bases. The CDR3 length is 11 residues. CDR1 and CDR2 from the germline V gene are SGDLS and YYNGEE. V was trimmed by 7 bases and J by 7 bases, leaving 11 bases between them.

This chain uses TRBV6-2 or TRBV6-3 with TRBJ1-2; 9 positions agree with TRBD1. This CDR3 spans 13 amino acids. V lost 7 bases to trimming and J lost 8 bases; unmatched junction nucleotides: 8. Per germline, CDR1 MNHEY and CDR2 SVGEGT. CDR3 bases: TGTGCCAGCAACCCGGGACAGGGCGAAGGCTACACCTTC. The encoded protein is CASNPGQGEGYTF.

On this clone: Other DNA sequences within the sample encode an identical CDR3. The chain has TRBV19 and TRBJ2-7; 8 bases agree with TRBD1. The length of the CDR3 is 15 residues. Unmatched junction bases numbered 8, after V lost 5 bases and J lost 2 bases. From germline, CDR1 is LNHDA and CDR2 SQIVND (reference sequence). The DNA of the CDR3 is TGTGCCAGTAGTCCAACAGGGGGAGGAACCTACGAGCAGTACTTC. Amino acid sequence: CASSPTGGGTYEQYF.

The J gene is TRBJ1-1, the V gene TRBV12-3 or TRBV12-4; D unclear. V was clipped by 3 bases and J by 5 bases, with 4 bases between them. The CDR3 sequence is 11 residues long. The CDR3 region is CASSFNTEAFF. The CDR3 DNA follows: TGTGCCAGCAGTTTTAATACTGAAGCTTTCTTT.

The CDR3 protein is CASSRGQGAIVNSPLHF. The CDR3 nucleotides read TGTGCCAGCAGTCGAGGACAGGGGGCGATAGTTAATTCACCCCTCCACTTT. The V call is TRBV6-6, the J call TRBJ1-6, with 11 positions matching TRBD1. The CDR3 runs to 17 residues. CDR1 is MNHNY and CDR2 is SVGAGI in the germline V gene (reference sequence). J lost 6 bases, V lost 5 bases, and 9 bases had no gene match.

This clone has more than one count but fewer than ten. V and J are TRBV6-6 and TRBJ1-1; 8 positions agree with TRBD1. The trim removed 5 bases at V and 3 bases at J, leaving 2 bases unmatched. The CDR3 has 13 amino acids. Germline V CDR1 and CDR2: MNHNY, SVGAGI (reference sequence). This CDR3 reads CASSDRGDTEAFF. The CDR3 region has the DNA TGTGCCAGCAGTGACAGGGGCGACACTGAAGCTTTCTTT.

This clone occurred once. V gene TRBV7-9 combines with J gene TRBJ2-7, with 7 bases aligning to TRBD1. With 5 bases clipped from V and 0 bases from J, the junction kept 7 bases outside the gene matches. Germline CDR1 SEHNR, CDR2 FQNEAQ (reference sequence). This CDR3 comprises 15 residues. CDR3 amino acids: CASSPLRTGSYEQYF. The CDR3 bases are TGTGCCAGCAGCCCTCTCCGGACAGGCTCCTACGAGCAGTACTTC.

Worth noting for this clone: The junction shows a germline mismatch at one end, possibly a read error. The rearrangement uses TRBV29-1 and TRBJ1-3; a possible D gene is TRBD1 (5 bases). CDR3 length: 13 amino acids. Germline V gene lookup returns CDR1 SQVTM and CDR2 ANQGSEA. The CDR3 DNA is TGTGGGGGGATAGGGCTGGCCGGAAACACCATATATTTT. As protein: CGGIGLAGNTIYF.

CDR3 sequence reads: CASSLLGSYEQYF. The CDR3 region has the DNA TGTGCCAGCAGCTTACTAGGCTCCTACGAGCAGTACTTC. J is TRBJ2-7 and V is TRBV7-2; D uncertain. CDR3 length: 13 amino acids. The V end lost 2 bases, the J end lost 0 bases, and 5 bases lay between the germline ends. Germline V gene sequence: CDR1 SGHTA, CDR2 FQGNSA.

V gene TRBV19 combines with J gene TRBJ2-7; the match to TRBD1 covers 8 bases. This CDR3 contains 14 residues. CDR1 and CDR2 (germline): LNHDA, SQIVND (reference sequence). V lost 9 bases to trimming and J lost 0 bases; unmatched junction nucleotides: 7. CDR3 loop: CASKDRVDSYEQYF. The CDR3 DNA reads TGTGCCAGCAAGGACAGGGTCGACTCCTACGAGCAGTACTTC. The complete variable domain, with remaining parts taken from reference TRBV19 and TRBJ2-7, reads DGGITQSPKYLFRKEGQNVTLSCEQNLNHDAMYWYRQDPGQGLRLIYYSQIVNDFQKGDIAEGYSVSREKKESFPLTVTSAQKNPTAFYLCASKDRVDSYEQYFGPGTRLTVT.

The chain employs TRBV7-2 and TRBJ1-1; 7 nucleotides agree with TRBD1. Trimming took 2 bases from V and 3 from J; bases not matched to a gene: 0. The CDR3 is made up of 13 amino acids. Germline CDR1 and CDR2: SGHTA and FQGNSA. In nucleotides, the CDR3 is TGTGCCAGCAGCTTAAGGGGGCACACTGAAGCTTTCTTT. Amino acid sequence: CASSLRGHTEAFF. Looking up the rest from reference TRBV7-2 and TRBJ1-1 gives the full variable domain: GAGVSQSPSNKVTEKGKDVELRCDPISGHTALYWYRQSLGQGLEFLIYFQGNSAPDKSGLPSDRFSAERTGGSVSTLTIQRTQQEDSAVYLCASSLRGHTEAFFGQGTRLTVV.

On this clone itself: This same CDR3 is encoded by further DNA sequences in the sample. This chain connects TRBV6-5 to TRBJ2-7; 11 nucleotides align to TRBD2. Germline CDR1 MNHEY, CDR2 SVGAGI. Trimming took 5 bases from V and 0 from J; bases not matched to a gene: 0. CDR3 size: 14 residues. CDR3 in amino acids: CASSTSGGSYEQYF. DNA of the CDR3: TGTGCCAGCAGTACTAGCGGGGGCTCCTACGAGCAGTACTTC.

The rearrangement uses TRBV5-4 and TRBJ1-5, with 7 bases lining up with TRBD1. Germline V gene data show CDR1 as SGHNT and CDR2 as YYREEE (reference sequence). CDR3 length: 14 residues. The ends lost 3 bases at V and 7 bases at J; junction bases unmatched: 7. CDR3 region: CASSSRDSSQPQHF. Written as DNA, the CDR3 is TGTGCCAGCAGCTCGAGGGACAGTTCCCAGCCCCAGCATTTT. Drawing the rest from reference TRBV5-4 and TRBJ1-5, the complete variable domain is ETGVTQSPTHLIKTRGQQVTLRCSSQSGHNTVSWYQQALGQGPQFIFQYYREEENGRGNFPPRFSGLQFPNYSSELNVNALELDDSALYLCASSSRDSSQPQHFGDGTRLSIL.

The chain links TRBV5-4 to TRBJ2-1; possibly TRBD2 for D (5 bases). Trimming took off 2 bases at V and 15 bases at J, with 21 bases between the two ends. CDR1 and CDR2 from the germline V gene are SGHNT and YYREEE (reference sequence). The CDR3 has 14 residues. The CDR3 nucleotides read TGTGCCAGCAGCTTCGCCGCGACTGGGAGCCTGTTGTTCTTC. It encodes CASSFAATGSLLFF.

The rearrangement joins TRBV5-1 to TRBJ2-5, with D maybe TRBD2 (5 bases). The CDR3 covers 15 residues. Germline-derived CDR1 and CDR2 are SGHRS and YFSETQ. Trimming took off 0 bases at V and 4 bases at J, with 13 bases between the two ends. This chain's CDR3 is CASSLEGGLVETQYF. Here the CDR3 DNA reads TGCGCCAGCAGCTTGGAGGGCGGGTTGGTAGAGACCCAGTACTTC.

This clone was seen a single time. The chain links TRBV6-5 to TRBJ1-3, with 7 nucleotides matching TRBD1. Germline CDR1 MNHEY, CDR2 SVGAGI. The CDR3 is made up of 15 amino acids. J was trimmed by 0 bases and V by 8 bases; bases with no gene match: 7. CDR3 DNA sequence: TGTGCCAGCTCCGGGACAGCGGGCTCTGGAAACACCATATATTTT. It yields the protein CASSGTAGSGNTIYF.

CDR3 DNA: TGTGCCAGCAGTTTGGCCGTGCCGGGACAGGGGACTAATGAAAAACTGTTTTTT. It codes for CASSLAVPGQGTNEKLFF. V gene TRBV28 combines with J gene TRBJ1-4; 10 bases match TRBD1. V trimming: 3 bases; J trimming: 2 bases; junction bases outside the gene matches: 9. From germline, CDR1 is MDHEN and CDR2 SYDVKM. The CDR3 contains 18 residues.

The chain joins TRBV30 to TRBJ2-1; 10 bases line up with TRBD2. The V and J ends lost 0 bases and 9 bases, in that order; junction bases with no gene match: 2. The length of the CDR3 is 13 residues. Germline V CDR1 and CDR2: GTSNPN, SVGIG (reference sequence). The CDR3 DNA follows: TGTGCCTGGAGTGTAGCGGGGGGGACTGAGCAGTTCTTC. Translated, it gives CAWSVAGGTEQFF.

About this clone itself: Additional DNA sequences in this sample encode the identical CDR3. This chain uses TRBV27 with TRBJ2-3, with no clear D. Germline CDR1 MNHEY, CDR2 SMNVEV (reference sequence). CDR3 length: 13 residues. V lost 3 bases and J 1 base, leaving 5 bases between the germline ends. CDR3 amino acids: CASSLGGTDTQYF. As DNA, the CDR3 is TGTGCCAGCAGTTTGGGCGGCACAGATACGCAGTATTTT.

V and J are TRBV5-6 and TRBJ2-7; TRBD2 matches at 10 bases. CDR1 and CDR2 from the germline V gene are SGHDT and YYEEEE. CDR3 length: 17 amino acids. J lost 7 bases, V lost 5 bases, and 18 bases had no gene match. DNA of the CDR3: TGTGCCAGCAGGACTCGCTCTAGCGGGAGTTTATCTGGTGAGCAGTACTTC. This sequence encodes CASRTRSSGSLSGEQYF.